A selection of T cell receptor beta chains follows, all from one sample in a study of early T cells in non-severe SARS-CoV-2 infection. TCRdb independently ran MiXCR on the 5' RACE reads; one entry per CDR3 protein. The data show tens of thousands of distinct CDR3 sequences, with roughly 12% seen just once and about 4.5% held by the top ten. Source material: whole blood. Receptors were obtained from an adult who was a healthcare worker with PCR-confirmed SARS-CoV-2 infection or an uninfected control (not recorded which). Both conserved end residues are part of each CDR3. The D gene is left open where the match is weak. Not all rows give a size; the values are once, few, many and, for expanded clones, a class.

J: TRBJ2-4
D: TRBD2
size: many
V: TRBV5-8
CDR3: CASSWGLAGGRGNIQYF
DNA: TGTGCCAGCAGCTGGGGACTAGCGGGAGGGAGGGGGAACATTCAGTACTTC

J: TRBJ1-6
D: .
size: .
V: TRBV20-1
CDR3: CSARGGARSYNSPLHF
DNA: TGCAGTGCTAGAGGTGGCGCCCGCTCCTATAATTCACCCCTCCACTTT

J: TRBJ2-3
D: TRBD2
size: .
V: TRBV7-8
CDR3: CASSLRAGGGTDTQYF
DNA: TGTGCCAGCAGCTTAAGGGCGGGAGGGGGCACAGATACGCAGTATTTT

J: TRBJ2-7
D: TRBD1
size: many
V: TRBV4-1
CDR3: CASSQGTGGNEQYF
DNA: TGCGCCAGCAGCCAAGGGACAGGGGGCAACGAGCAGTACTTC

J: TRBJ2-1
D: TRBD1
size: few
V: TRBV7-2
CDR3: CASSIQDRAEQFF
DNA: TGTGCCAGCAGCATCCAAGACAGGGCTGAGCAGTTCTTC

J: TRBJ2-1
D: .
size: many
V: TRBV29-1
CDR3: CSGDGGQAHEQFF
DNA: TGCAGCGGAGACGGGGGGCAGGCACATGAGCAGTTCTTC

J: TRBJ1-1
D: .
size: many
V: TRBV6-2/TRBV6-3
CDR3: CASSTGLNTEAFF
DNA: TGTGCCAGCAGTACCGGTCTGAACACTGAAGCTTTCTTT

J: TRBJ1-4
D: TRBD1
size: few
V: TRBV3-1
CDR3: CASSRGTAQNEKLFF
DNA: TGTGCCAGCAGCCGCGGGACAGCCCAAAATGAAAAACTGTTTTTT

J: TRBJ2-3
D: .
size: .
V: TRBV7-2
CDR3: CASSLQGFSTDTQYF
DNA: TGTGCCAGCAGCTTGCAAGGGTTCAGCACAGATACGCAGTATTTT

J: TRBJ2-1
D: .
size: .
V: TRBV11-3
CDR3: CASSYLSNEQFF
DNA: TGTGCCAGCAGCTACCTTTCGAATGAGCAGTTCTTC

J: TRBJ1-2
D: TRBD1
size: many
V: TRBV19
CDR3: CATRDRGPSGASGYTF
DNA: TGTGCCACCCGGGACAGGGGGCCCTCCGGGGCCTCTGGCTACACCTTC

J: TRBJ2-7
D: TRBD2
size: .
V: TRBV5-1
CDR3: CASTRLAGGSYEQYF
DNA: TGCGCCAGCACCCGACTAGCGGGAGGATCCTACGAGCAGTACTTC

J: TRBJ2-7
D: .
size: many
V: TRBV7-2
CDR3: CASSWGVSSPYEQYF
DNA: TGTGCCAGCAGCTGGGGGGTTTCTAGCCCCTACGAGCAGTACTTC

J: TRBJ2-5
D: TRBD2
size: few
V: TRBV4-1
CDR3: CASSHGTGLAEVQETQYF
DNA: TGCGCCAGCAGCCACGGCACGGGACTAGCTGAAGTTCAAGAGACCCAGTACTTC

J: TRBJ1-4
D: .
size: few
V: TRBV10-3
CDR3: CAISATGLNEKLFF
DNA: TGTGCCATCAGCGCAACAGGGTTAAATGAAAAACTGTTTTTT

J: TRBJ2-7
D: .
size: many
V: TRBV19
CDR3: CASSNRLTRRGSYEQYF
DNA: TGTGCCAGTAGTAACCGGCTGACTAGAAGGGGCTCCTACGAGCAGTACTTC

J: TRBJ1-5
D: .
size: few
V: TRBV20-1
CDR3: CSALDNNQPQHF
DNA: TGCAGTGCTCTGGATAACAATCAGCCCCAGCATTTT

J: TRBJ2-5
D: TRBD2
size: many
V: TRBV6-6
CDR3: CASSYSGTSKAETQYF
DNA: TGTGCCAGCAGTTACTCAGGGACTAGCAAGGCTGAGACCCAGTACTTC

J: TRBJ2-7
D: .
size: .
V: TRBV4-1
CDR3: CASRGIGNEQYF
DNA: TGCGCCAGCAGGGGCATCGGCAACGAGCAGTACTTC

J: TRBJ2-1
D: .
size: .
V: TRBV3-1
CDR3: CASSRREYNEQFF
DNA: TGTGCCAGCAGCCGAAGGGAATACAATGAGCAGTTCTTC

J: TRBJ2-7
D: TRBD1
size: many
V: TRBV5-6
CDR3: CASSGQGPYEQYF
DNA: TGTGCCAGCTCAGGACAGGGCCCCTACGAGCAGTACTTC

J: TRBJ2-7
D: TRBD1
size: many
V: TRBV5-1
CDR3: CASSIDRAREYF
DNA: TGCGCCAGCAGCATAGACAGGGCCCGGGAGTACTTC

J: TRBJ2-7
D: .
size: .
V: TRBV3-1
CDR3: CASSQEGRIRGHLYEQYF
DNA: TGTGCCAGCAGCCAAGAGGGGCGGATTAGGGGACACCTGTACGAGCAGTACTTC

J: TRBJ1-4
D: .
size: .
V: TRBV4-2
CDR3: CASSAEGGNRGTNEKLFF
DNA: TGTGCCAGCAGCGCGGAGGGGGGTAATAGGGGAACTAATGAAAAACTGTTTTTT